The present TCR beta chain was sequenced within a study of identifying expanded T cells in peripheral blood. This clone has a single count. What it binds is not known. The repertoire was sequenced with immunoSEQ multiplex PCR; TCRdb's copy has only in-frame clones and lacks some. This sample has tens of thousands of clones, with 88% found just once. During the collection period, no donor immune events like infections were recorded. The study, taken as a whole, reports: Clone count variance between approximately two-week samples rose with total template count. Technical replicates showed roughly 1.2 changed clones; around 2 weeks about 16; four weeks 19.

This receptor was obtained from a person between 18 and 70 years old in good health. Specimen: blood.

CDR3 amino acids: CASSHSRSGNTIYF. Here the CDR3 DNA reads TGTGCCAGCAGCCACAGCCGCTCTGGAAACACCATATATTTT. The V call is TRBV7-2, the J call TRBJ1-3; D ambiguous. Germline V gives CDR1 SGHTA, CDR2 FQGNSA. V was shortened by 5 bases and J by 0 bases, with 8 bases between the two germline ends. The CDR3 has 14 amino acids. Drawing the rest from reference TRBV7-2 and TRBJ1-3, the complete variable domain is GAGVSQSPSNKVTEKGKDVELRCDPISGHTALYWYRQSLGQGLEFLIYFQGNSAPDKSGLPSDRFSAERTGGSVSTLTIQRTQQEDSAVYLCASSHSRSGNTIYFGEGSWLTVV.